This TCR beta chain was identified during a study of cytomegalovirus exposure and HLA in healthy donors. Study-wide background: Caucasian-associated ancestry cluster membership applied to 75% to 85% of 300 to 450 genotyped donors.

The CDR3 spans 17 residues. Unmatched junction bases numbered 13, after V lost 3 bases and J lost 4 bases. Germline V gene data show CDR1 as MDHEN and CDR2 as SYDVKM. Researchers ran the PCR with 60 Vbeta and 13 Jbeta primers. Some clones are missing from TCRdb's copy, which holds only in-frame ones; the method was immunoSEQ multiplex PCR. Found here are under 200,000 clones, about 85% of them singletons; the top ten hold around 0.98%. The material sequenced was PBMCs. This receptor was taken from a boy aged 2-15 years in good health and CMV-seronegative. This rearrangement joins TRBV28 to TRBJ2-7, with TRBD1 matching over 9 bases. CDR3 nucleotide sequence: TGTGCCAGCAGTTTCCCCCTTCATCCGGGACAGGGTTACGAGCAGTACTTC. It translates to CASSFPLHPGQGYEQYF.